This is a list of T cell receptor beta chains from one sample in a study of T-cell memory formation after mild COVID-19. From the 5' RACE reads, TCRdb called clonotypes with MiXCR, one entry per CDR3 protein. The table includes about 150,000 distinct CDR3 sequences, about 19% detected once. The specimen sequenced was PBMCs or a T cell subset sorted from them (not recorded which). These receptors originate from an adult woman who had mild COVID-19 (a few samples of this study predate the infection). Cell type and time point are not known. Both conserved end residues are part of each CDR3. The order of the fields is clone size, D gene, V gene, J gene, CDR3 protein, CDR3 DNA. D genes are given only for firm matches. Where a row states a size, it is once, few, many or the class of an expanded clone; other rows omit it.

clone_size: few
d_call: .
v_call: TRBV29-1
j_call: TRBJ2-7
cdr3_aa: CSVPGRSSYEQYF
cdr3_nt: TGCAGCGTTCCGGGACGGAGCTCCTACGAGCAGTACTTC

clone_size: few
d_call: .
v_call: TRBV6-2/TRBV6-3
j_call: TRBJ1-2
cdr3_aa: CASRTGTYGYTF
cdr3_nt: TGTGCCAGCAGGACAGGAACTTATGGCTACACCTTC

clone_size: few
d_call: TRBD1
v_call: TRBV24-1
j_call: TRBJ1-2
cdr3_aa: CATSDRGQGDWYGYTF
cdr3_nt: TGTGCCACCAGTGATCGTGGACAGGGGGATTGGTATGGCTACACCTTC

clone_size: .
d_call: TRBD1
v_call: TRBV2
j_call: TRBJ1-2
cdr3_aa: CASTLDRRDGYTF
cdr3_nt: TGTGCCAGCACCCTGGACAGGAGGGATGGCTACACCTTC

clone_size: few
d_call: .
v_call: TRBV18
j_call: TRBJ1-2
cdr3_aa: CASSADGTLYGYTF
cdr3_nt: TGTGCCAGCTCAGCGGACGGAACCCTCTATGGCTACACCTTC

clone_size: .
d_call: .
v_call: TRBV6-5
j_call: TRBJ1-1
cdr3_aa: CASRWGRTEGRTEAFF
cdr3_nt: TGTGCCAGCAGATGGGGACGAACGGAGGGGAGAACTGAAGCTTTCTTT

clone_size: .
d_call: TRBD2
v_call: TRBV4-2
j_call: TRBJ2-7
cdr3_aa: CASSQLTSGSLYEQYF
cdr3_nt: TGTGCCAGCAGTCAACTGACTAGCGGGAGTCTGTACGAGCAGTACTTC

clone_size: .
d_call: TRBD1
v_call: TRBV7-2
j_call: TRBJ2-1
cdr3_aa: CASSLGGTGRLDEQFF
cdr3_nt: TGTGCCAGCAGCTTGGGTGGGACAGGGAGGCTCGATGAGCAGTTCTTC

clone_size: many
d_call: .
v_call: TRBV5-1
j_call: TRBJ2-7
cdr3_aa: CASSLGYYEQYF
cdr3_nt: TGCGCCAGCAGCTTGGGGTACTACGAGCAGTACTTC

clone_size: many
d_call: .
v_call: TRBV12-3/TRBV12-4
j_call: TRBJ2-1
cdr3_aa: CASSLEVAEYNEQFF
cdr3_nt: TGTGCCAGCAGTTTAGAGGTAGCGGAGTACAATGAGCAGTTCTTC

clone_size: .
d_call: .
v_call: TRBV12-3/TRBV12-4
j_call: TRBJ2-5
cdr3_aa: CASSPSRGTMAQYF
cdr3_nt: TGTGCCAGCAGCCCCTCCAGAGGGACGATGGCCCAGTACTTC

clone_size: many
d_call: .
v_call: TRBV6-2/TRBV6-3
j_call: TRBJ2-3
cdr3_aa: CASSYAPMKSTAGGALDTQYF
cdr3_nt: TGTGCCAGCAGTTACGCACCTATGAAATCGACAGCTGGCGGGGCCCTAGATACGCAGTATTTT

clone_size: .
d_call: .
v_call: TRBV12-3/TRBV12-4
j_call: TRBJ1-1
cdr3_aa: CAGSPLGGRVLAEAFF
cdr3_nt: TGTGCCGGCAGCCCACTTGGGGGTCGTGTACTCGCGGAAGCTTTCTTT

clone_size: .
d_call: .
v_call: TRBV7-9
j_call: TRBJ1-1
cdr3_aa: CASSLSRYTEAFF
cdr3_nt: TGTGCCAGCAGCTTAAGTCGATACACTGAAGCTTTCTTT

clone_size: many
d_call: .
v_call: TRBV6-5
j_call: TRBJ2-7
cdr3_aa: CASSTGSYEQYF
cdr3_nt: TGTGCCAGCAGTACAGGGTCTTACGAGCAGTACTTC

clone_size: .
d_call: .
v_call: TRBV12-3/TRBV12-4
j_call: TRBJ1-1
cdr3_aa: CASSEQGVVLTEAFF
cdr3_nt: TGTGCCAGCAGTGAACAGGGAGTTGTTTTAACTGAAGCTTTCTTT

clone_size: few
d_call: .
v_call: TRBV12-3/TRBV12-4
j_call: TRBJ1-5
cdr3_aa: CASSPAGGNQPQHF
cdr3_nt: TGTGCCAGCAGTCCCGCGGGCGGCAATCAGCCCCAGCATTTT

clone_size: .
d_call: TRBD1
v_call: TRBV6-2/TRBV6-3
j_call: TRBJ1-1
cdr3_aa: CASSYRTGRLTEAFF
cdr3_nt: TGTGCCAGCAGTTACCGGACAGGGAGACTCACTGAAGCTTTCTTT

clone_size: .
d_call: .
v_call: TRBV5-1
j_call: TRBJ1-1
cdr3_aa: CASSLGGADEAFF
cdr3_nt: TGCGCCAGCAGCTTGGGAGGGGCGGATGAAGCTTTCTTT

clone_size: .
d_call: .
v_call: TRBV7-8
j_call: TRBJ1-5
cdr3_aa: CASSLTVQALYQPQHF
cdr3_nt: TGTGCCAGCAGCCTAACTGTCCAGGCCCTCTATCAGCCCCAGCATTTT

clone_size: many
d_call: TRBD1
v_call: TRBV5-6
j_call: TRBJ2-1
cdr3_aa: CASSLTHSSDRRNNEQFF
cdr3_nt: TGTGCCAGCAGCTTGACCCACTCGTCGGACAGGAGAAACAATGAGCAGTTCTTC

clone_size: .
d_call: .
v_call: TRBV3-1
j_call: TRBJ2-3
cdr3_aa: CASSPQGSWTDTQYF
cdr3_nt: TGTGCCAGCAGCCCCCAGGGGAGTTGGACAGATACGCAGTATTTT

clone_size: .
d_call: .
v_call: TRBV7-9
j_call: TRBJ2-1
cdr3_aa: CASSLDSGDEQFF
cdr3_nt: TGTGCCAGCAGCTTAGACAGTGGCGATGAGCAGTTCTTC

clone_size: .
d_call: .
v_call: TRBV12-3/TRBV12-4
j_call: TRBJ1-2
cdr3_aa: CASSLGGYTF
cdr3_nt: TGTGCCAGCAGTTTAGGTGGCTACACCTTC

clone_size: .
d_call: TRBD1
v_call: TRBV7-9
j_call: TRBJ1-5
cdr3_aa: CASSVAGGHQPQHF
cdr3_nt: TGTGCCAGCAGCGTTGCAGGGGGTCACCAGCCCCAGCATTTT

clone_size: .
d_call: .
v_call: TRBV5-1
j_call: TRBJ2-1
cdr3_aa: CASSLEQEYNEQFF
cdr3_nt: TGCGCCAGCAGCTTGGAACAGGAGTACAATGAGCAGTTCTTC

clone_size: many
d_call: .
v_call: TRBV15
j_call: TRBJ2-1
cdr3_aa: CATSETPDRNNEQFF
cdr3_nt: TGTGCCACCAGCGAAACCCCGGACAGAAACAATGAGCAGTTCTTC

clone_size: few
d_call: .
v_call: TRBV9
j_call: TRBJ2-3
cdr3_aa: CASSVASRVADTQYF
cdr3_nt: TGTGCCAGCAGCGTAGCTAGCAGGGTTGCCGATACGCAGTATTTT

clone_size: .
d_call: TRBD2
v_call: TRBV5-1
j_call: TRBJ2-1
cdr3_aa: CASSLGLAGGYEQFF
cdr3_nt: TGCGCCAGCAGCTTGGGACTAGCGGGGGGCTATGAGCAGTTCTTC

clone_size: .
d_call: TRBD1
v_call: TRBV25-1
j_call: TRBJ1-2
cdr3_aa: CASRGGQGLGYTF
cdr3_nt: TGTGCCAGCAGAGGCGGACAGGGGCTTGGCTACACCTTC